What follows are 29 T cell receptor beta chains derived from one specimen sequenced in a study of blood T cell repertoires in COVID-19. The table came from immunoSEQ multiplex PCR; TCRdb's copy has only in-frame clones and leaves some out. The data show 270,000 or so clones, 85% to 90% seen once. The sample taken for sequencing was PBMCs or T cells enriched from blood (not recorded which). The receptors originated from a woman aged 25 to 39 with acute COVID-19.

V gene TRBV4-3 combines with J gene TRBJ2-7; D perhaps matches TRBD1 (6 bases). V lost 4 bases and J lost 4, with 14 bases in between. This CDR3 contains 14 residues. CDR1 and CDR2 (germline): LGHNA, YSLEER. The CDR3 loop reads CASSPGHLKYEQYF. CDR3 DNA sequence: TGCGCCAGCAGCCCGGGACATCTTAAATACGAGCAGTACTTC.

The chain employs TRBV9 and TRBJ2-3; tentative D call: TRBD1 (6 bases). CDR1 SGDLS and CDR2 YYNGEE come from the germline V gene. The length of the CDR3 is 16 residues. V dropped 4 bases and J dropped 0 bases, with 15 bases sitting between them. The CDR3 nucleotides are TGTGCCAGCAGCCAAAACAGGGTCCGTAGCACAGATACGCAGTATTTT. Translated, it gives CASSQNRVRSTDTQYF.

This clone was counted only a few times. This chain links TRBV3-1 (or the pseudogene TRBV3-2) with TRBJ2-7; the D gene is possibly TRBD1 (6 bases). Trimming cost V 1 base and J 3 bases, with 13 bases left between them. Germline lookup yields CDR1 LGHDT and CDR2 YNNKEL (reference sequence). The CDR3 spans 15 residues. The CDR3 here is CASSQGAGVSYEQYF. CDR3 DNA sequence: TGTGCCAGCAGCCAAGGGGCAGGGGTTAGCTACGAGCAGTACTTC.

As concerns this clone: The junction shows a germline mismatch at one end, possibly a read error. This chain joins TRBV3-1 (or the pseudogene TRBV3-2) and TRBJ1-6, with D perhaps matching TRBD1 (5 bases). The CDR3 spans 15 residues. From germline, CDR1 is LGHDT and CDR2 YNNKEL (reference sequence). The CDR3 region has the DNA TGTGCCAGCAGCCAAGGCAATGGACATAATTCGCCCCTCCACTTT. It translates to CASSQGNGHNSPLHF.

The chain uses TRBV10-1 and TRBJ2-7, with D perhaps TRBD1 (6 bases). The CDR3 extends over 15 amino acids. Germline assignment: CDR1 WNHNN and CDR2 SYGVQD (reference sequence). Deletions cut 2 bases from V and 0 bases from J, with 11 bases between. The chain's CDR3 is CASSEDRFSSYEQYF. CDR3 coding DNA: TGCGCCAGCAGTGAGGACAGGTTTAGCTCCTACGAGCAGTACTTC.

V gene TRBV7-6 combines with J gene TRBJ2-3, with 11 positions matching TRBD2. CDR3 length equals 15 residues. Trimming removed 5 bases from V and 2 bases from J; junction bases left unmatched: 3. Germline values: CDR1 SGHVS, CDR2 FNYEAQ. CDR3 sequence reads: CASSLTSGTTDTQYF. The CDR3 DNA sequence: TGTGCCAGCAGCCTGACTAGCGGGACCACAGATACGCAGTATTTT.

The chain has TRBV7-9 and TRBJ2-3; weak D call: TRBD2 (5 bases). This CDR3 is built from 12 residues. Trimming cost V 5 bases and J 6 bases, with 9 bases left between them. Germline assignment: CDR1 SEHNR and CDR2 FQNEAQ (reference sequence). The CDR3 DNA is TGTGCCAGCAGCGGGAGAGTCGATACGCAGTATTTT. The encoded protein is CASSGRVDTQYF.

V and J are TRBV24-1 and TRBJ2-7, with D hard to call. V was cut by 3 bases and J by 6 bases, with 8 bases left in between. The CDR3 covers 12 residues. The germline V gene has CDR1 KGHDR and CDR2 SFDVKD. CDR3 DNA sequence: TGTGCCACCAGTGATACTACGGGCGAGCAGTACTTC. Translation: CATSDTTGEQYF.

This sequence joins TRBV29-1 and TRBJ2-2; possibly TRBD1 for D (6 bases). V lost 5 bases, J lost 3 bases, and 13 bases lay in between. Germline lookup yields CDR1 SQVTM and CDR2 ANQGSEA. The CDR3 spans 14 residues. CDR3 amino acids: CSVKSGADTGELFF. CDR3 sequence (DNA): TGCAGCGTTAAATCAGGGGCGGACACCGGGGAGCTGTTTTTT.

The chain carries TRBV9 and TRBJ2-7; a possible D gene is TRBD1 (5 bases). This CDR3 contains 14 residues. The germline CDR1 and CDR2 sequences are SGDLS and YYNGEE. Trimming took off 0 bases at V and 0 bases at J, with 7 bases between the two ends. The CDR3 loop is CASSVVRDSYEQYF. CDR3 in DNA: TGTGCCAGCAGCGTAGTCAGGGACTCCTACGAGCAGTACTTC.

Only one count was recorded for this clone. The rearrangement joins TRBV6-2 or TRBV6-3 to TRBJ1-4; D remains unclear. V lost 1 base to trimming and J lost 6 bases, with 9 bases between them. The CDR3 is 14 residues long. Germline V gene sequence: CDR1 MNHEY, CDR2 SVGEGT. The CDR3 DNA reads as TGTGCCAGCAGTTACTTCGGTGATGATGAAAAACTGTTTTTT. Translating gives CASSYFGDDEKLFF.

This chain connects TRBV24-1 to TRBJ2-3; 9 bases map to TRBD1. Germline-derived CDR1 and CDR2 are KGHDR and SFDVKD. The ends lost 9 bases at V and 2 bases at J; junction bases unmatched: 2. The CDR3 sequence is 13 residues long. Here the CDR3 DNA reads TGTGCCACCGGGGACAGGGTCACAGATACGCAGTATTTT. Its translation is CATGDRVTDTQYF.

This sequence joins TRBV7-8 and TRBJ2-7, with D possibly being TRBD1 (6 bases). Between the trimmed V and J ends, which lost 4 bases and 1 base, there was a span of 20 bases. Germline V CDR1 and CDR2: SGHVS, FQNEAQ. The CDR3 sequence is 17 residues long. The chain's CDR3 is CASSSQGLATISYEQYF. The CDR3 region has the DNA TGTGCCAGCAGCTCCCAGGGGTTGGCGACGATTTCCTACGAGCAGTACTTC.

The V call is TRBV6-5, the J call TRBJ1-5, with D tentatively TRBD1 (6 bases). The germline CDR1 and CDR2 sequences are MNHEY and SVGAGI. V was cut by 8 bases and J by 3 bases, with 17 bases left in between. This CDR3 contains 15 residues. The CDR3 loop is CASGHPWTDNQPQHF. As DNA, the CDR3 is TGTGCCAGCGGGCACCCTTGGACAGACAATCAGCCCCAGCATTTT.

The gene calls are TRBV19 and TRBJ2-1; TRBD2 is a possible D gene (6 bases). Trimming took 10 bases from V and 10 from J, leaving 17 bases between them. The germline V gene has CDR1 LNHDA and CDR2 SQIVND (reference sequence). This CDR3 region has 12 residues. The DNA for the CDR3 is TGTGCCACCAAAAGGGAGGCGGGGGAGCAGTTCTTC. Translating gives CATKREAGEQFF. The whole variable domain, filled in from reference TRBV19 and TRBJ2-1, reads DGGITQSPKYLFRKEGQNVTLSCEQNLNHDAMYWYRQDPGQGLRLIYYSQIVNDFQKGDIAEGYSVSREKKESFPLTVTSAQKNPTAFYLCATKREAGEQFFGPGTRLTVL.

This rearrangement joins TRBV9 to TRBJ2-1; 8 nucleotides agree with TRBD2. This CDR3 is 17 amino acids long. The germline gives CDR1 SGDLS, CDR2 YYNGEE. V was pared by 0 bases and J by 1 base, with 6 bases of the junction left unmatched. This CDR3 reads CASSVGASGRSYNEQFF. The CDR3 DNA sequence: TGTGCCAGCAGCGTAGGGGCTAGCGGGCGTTCCTACAATGAGCAGTTCTTC.

This chain joins TRBV25-1 and TRBJ2-2; weak D call: TRBD1 (5 bases). CDR3 length equals 16 residues. Germline V lookup: CDR1 MGHDK, CDR2 SYGVNS. Between the trimmed V and J ends, which lost 4 bases and 0 bases, there was a span of 12 bases. In DNA, the CDR3 is TGTGCCAGCAGTGGACCCAGGGCTACGAACACCGGGGAGCTGTTTTTT. This translates into CASSGPRATNTGELFF.

The chain recombines TRBV5-6 with TRBJ2-1, with TRBD2 matching over 9 bases. The CDR3 has 14 amino acids. After removal of 1 base from V and 8 bases from J, the junction contained 4 bases not matched to a gene. Germline values: CDR1 SGHDT, CDR2 YYEEEE. CDR3 sequence (DNA): TGTGCCAGCAGCTTGTTTAGCGGGAGCGATGAGCAGTTCTTC. Protein sequence: CASSLFSGSDEQFF.

V and J are TRBV13 and TRBJ2-7, with a tentative D call TRBD1 (9 bases). This CDR3 is built from 13 residues. Germline V gene sequence: CDR1 PRHDT, CDR2 FYEKMQ (reference sequence). V lost 10 bases, J lost 6 bases, and 19 bases lay in between. The CDR3 loop reads CATGGTGTGEQYF. The CDR3 DNA sequence: TGTGCCACGGGAGGGACAGGGACGGGCGAGCAGTACTTC.

The V call is TRBV5-1, the J call TRBJ2-1; TRBD2 aligns across 9 bases. The CDR3 totals 15 residues. Germline values: CDR1 SGHRS, CDR2 YFSETQ. With 3 bases clipped from V and 5 bases from J, the junction kept 6 bases outside the gene matches. The CDR3 is CASSSSSGTNNEQFF. The CDR3 region has the DNA TGCGCCAGCAGCTCCTCTAGCGGGACGAACAATGAGCAGTTCTTC.

V is TRBV5-4 and J is TRBJ1-4; D is perhaps TRBD1 (5 bases). V was pared by 4 bases and J by 2 bases, with 9 bases between. The CDR3 has 14 amino acids. Germline CDR1 is SGHNT and CDR2 is YYREEE (reference sequence). In nucleotides, the CDR3 is TGTGCCAGCAGCCTCGGGGGGACTAATGAAAAACTGTTTTTT. Translation: CASSLGGTNEKLFF.

The table lists this clone with a count of one. The chain is built from TRBV21-1 and TRBJ1-2; TRBD1, as called in the table, went unchecked against the DNA. TRBV21-1 represents a pseudogene. The CDR3 is made up of 15 amino acids. CDR3 in amino acids: CASSKATGVINGYTF. The DNA of the CDR3 is TGTGCCAGCAGCAAAGCCACAGGGGTTATCAATGGCTACACCTTC.

CDR3 nucleotide sequence: TGTGCCAGCAGCCAAGAGGAGGCAGACAATCAGCCCCAGCATTTT. The encoded protein is CASSQEEADNQPQHF. The V call is TRBV4-2, the J call TRBJ1-5; D uncertain. The germline CDR1 and CDR2 sequences are LGHNA and YNFKEQ. The CDR3 runs 15 residues. V lost 0 bases, J lost 3 bases, and 9 bases lay in between.

The gene calls are TRBV25-1 and TRBJ1-5; 10 positions agree with TRBD1. The length of the CDR3 is 13 residues. With V trimmed by 3 bases and J by 9 bases, 2 bases remained unmatched. The V gene's germline CDR1 is MGHDK and CDR2 SYGVNS. The CDR3 here is CASSEDRGWPQHF. In DNA, the CDR3 is TGTGCCAGCAGTGAGGACAGGGGGTGGCCCCAGCATTTT.

This clone has a single count. For the CDR3, the DNA is TGTGCCAGCCAAACAGGGGTTAACACCGGGGAGCTGTTTTTT. Translation gives CASQTGVNTGELFF. This rearrangement joins TRBV28 to TRBJ2-2, with TRBD1 matching over 7 bases. Looked up from germline, CDR1 is MDHEN and CDR2 is SYDVKM. Germline trimming cut 8 bases from V and 2 bases from J; bases unmatched to any gene: 5. CDR3 size: 14 residues.

This clone is a singleton in its sample. The chain links TRBV30 to TRBJ2-2, with D tentatively TRBD2 (5 bases). This CDR3 has 12 residues. Deletions cut 2 bases from V and 5 bases from J, with 6 bases between. Per germline, CDR1 GTSNPN and CDR2 SVGIG (reference sequence). The CDR3 loop reads CAWSPGTGELFF. In nucleotides, the CDR3 is TGTGCCTGGAGTCCGGGGACCGGGGAGCTGTTTTTT.

J is TRBJ2-6 and V is TRBV28; the match to TRBD2 covers 8 bases. CDR3 length: 17 residues. Germline V gives CDR1 MDHEN, CDR2 SYDVKM. V dropped 5 bases and J dropped 4; count of bases not matched to a gene: 10. The DNA for the CDR3 is TGTGCCAGCAGTCGGGAGGCGGGAGGCCCCGGGGCCAACGTCCTGACTTTC. Translating it yields CASSREAGGPGANVLTF.

The gene calls are TRBV28 and TRBJ1-4, with TRBD1 as a possible D gene (6 bases). The CDR3 has 12 amino acids. Per the germline V gene, CDR1 is MDHEN and CDR2 is SYDVKM. V was trimmed by 2 bases and J by 9 bases, leaving 7 bases between them. The CDR3 nucleotides are TGTGCCAGCAGTTTACAGGGGAAAAAACTGTTTTTT. Residues: CASSLQGKKLFF.

The CDR3 DNA reads TGTGCCAGCAGCTTGGGTAGTAATAGCAATCAGCCCCAGCATTTT. This encodes CASSLGSNSNQPQHF. The chain has TRBV5-6 and TRBJ1-5; unclear D gene. Trimming stripped 0 bases from V and 0 bases from J, with 7 bases between. Germline CDR1 SGHDT, CDR2 YYEEEE. This CDR3 is 15 amino acids long.